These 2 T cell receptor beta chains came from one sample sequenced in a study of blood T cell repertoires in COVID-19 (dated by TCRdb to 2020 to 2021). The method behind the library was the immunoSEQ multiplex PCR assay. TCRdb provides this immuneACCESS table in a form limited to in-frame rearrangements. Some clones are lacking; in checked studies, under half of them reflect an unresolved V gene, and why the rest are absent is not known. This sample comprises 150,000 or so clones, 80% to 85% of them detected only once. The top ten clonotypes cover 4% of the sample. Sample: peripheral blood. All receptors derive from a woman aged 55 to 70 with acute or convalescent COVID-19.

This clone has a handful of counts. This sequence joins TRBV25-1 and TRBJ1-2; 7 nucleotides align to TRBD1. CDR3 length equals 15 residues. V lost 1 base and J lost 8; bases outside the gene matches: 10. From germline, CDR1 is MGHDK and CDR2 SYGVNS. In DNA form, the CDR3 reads TGTGCCAGCAGTGAATCTCTACTTCAGGGGGAAGGCTACACCTTC. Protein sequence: CASSESLLQGEGYTF.

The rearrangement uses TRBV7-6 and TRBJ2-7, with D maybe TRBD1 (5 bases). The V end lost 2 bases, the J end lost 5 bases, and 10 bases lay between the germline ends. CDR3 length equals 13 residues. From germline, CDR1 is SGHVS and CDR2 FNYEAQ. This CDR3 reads CASSLQGSDEQYF. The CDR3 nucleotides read TGTGCCAGCAGCTTACAGGGAAGCGACGAGCAGTACTTC.